This T cell receptor beta chain appears in the sequencing data of a study of blood T cell repertoires in COVID-19. Per germline, CDR1 MNHEY and CDR2 SMNVEV (reference sequence). The CDR3 covers 13 residues. V lost 6 bases and J lost 4; bases outside the gene matches: 3. As handled by the study authors: Reference gene primer amplification gave nucleated cell count estimates. This table comes from immunoSEQ multiplex PCR, and its TCRdb copy is limited to in-frame clones, with some not included. The DNA was the basis for D and trimming; V, J and clone size are from that table. The repertoire holds fewer than 500,000 clones, with approximately 90% as singletons.

The chain couples TRBV27 to TRBJ1-5, with 7 bases identical to TRBD1. The clonotype was recovered from a man younger than 35 with COVID-19, enrolled during active disease. The sequenced sample consisted of peripheral blood. In DNA, the CDR3 is TGTGCCAGCAGGACAGGGACTAATCAGCCCCAGCATTTT. Translating it yields CASRTGTNQPQHF.